A selection of T cell receptor beta chains follows, all from one sample in a study of T cell responses to AZD1222 COVID-19 vaccine. Only in-frame clones appear in the TCRdb table, and some are missing; sequencing was by immunoSEQ multiplex PCR. In the table there are about 160,000 clones, around 90% of which are singletons. The sample was peripheral blood, taken 28 days after the second AZD1222 dose. These receptors originate from an adult who received the AZD1222 COVID-19 vaccine. Each CDR3 is given with its conserved first and last residue. Each record gives: clone size, J gene, CDR3 length, D gene, V gene, CDR3 protein, CDR3 DNA. The D gene is left open where the match is weak. Clone size is stated in some rows and not others, as once, few, many or a class when expanded.

few TRBJ1-2 13 NA TRBV9 CASSKGTSLSNTF TGTGCCAGCAGCAAAGGGACTTCCCTAAGCAACACCTTC
NA TRBJ2-3 12 NA TRBV12-3/TRBV12-4 CASSSYTDTQYF TGTGCCAGCAGTTCATACACAGATACGCAGTATTTT
NA TRBJ2-2 15 NA TRBV21-1 CASSKGGATDRGAVF TGTGCCAGCAGCAAAGGCGGGGCGACGGACCGGGGAGCTGTTTTT
NA TRBJ2-7 12 NA TRBV6-5 CASSYGGLEQYF TGTGCCAGCAGTTACGGGGGTCTTGAACAGTACTTC
NA TRBJ2-7 15 NA TRBV7-6 CASSLGTGVPYEQYF TGTGCCAGCAGCTTAGGGACGGGAGTCCCCTACGAGCAGTACTTC
NA TRBJ1-2 16 NA TRBV2 CASTPLPQGIGYGYTF TGTGCCAGCACCCCCCTCCCTCAGGGGATAGGGTATGGCTACACCTTC
NA TRBJ2-2 18 TRBD2 TRBV13 CASSPGLAGDRNTGELFF TGTGCCAGCAGCCCGGGACTAGCGGGAGATCGTAACACCGGGGAGCTGTTTTTT
NA TRBJ2-1 15 TRBD2 TRBV5-1 CASSLSTSGRDEQFF TGCGCCAGCAGCTTGAGCACTAGCGGGAGGGATGAGCAGTTCTTC
NA TRBJ2-2 17 TRBD1 TRBV3-1/TRBV3-2 CASSQKGGQGARGELFF TGTGCCAGCAGCCAAAAGGGGGGACAGGGGGCAAGAGGGGAGCTGTTTTTT
once TRBJ1-5 14 NA TRBV2 CASSYRAINQPQHF TGTGCCAGCAGTTACAGGGCGATCAATCAGCCCCAGCATTTT
NA TRBJ1-1 13 NA TRBV6-4 CASSERRGTEAFF TGTGCCAGCAGTGAACGGCGAGGCACTGAAGCTTTCTTT
NA TRBJ2-6 16 NA TRBV3-1/TRBV3-2 CASSLGTGSGANVLTF TGTGCCAGCAGCCTGGGTACGGGCTCTGGGGCCAACGTCCTGACTTTC
NA TRBJ2-3 19 TRBD2 TRBV5-4 CASSLEGLAGGYSTDTQYF TGTGCCAGCAGCTTGGAAGGTCTAGCGGGAGGGTATAGCACAGATACGCAGTATTTT
once TRBJ2-5 12 NA TRBV11-1 CASSFVQETQYF TGTGCCAGCAGCTTCGTACAAGAGACCCAGTACTTC
NA TRBJ1-5 14 NA TRBV27 CASSLAGTKQPQHF TGTGCCAGCAGTTTAGCAGGAACGAAACAGCCCCAGCATTTT
NA TRBJ1-1 13 TRBD1 TRBV7-9 CASSTTGGTEAFF TGTGCCAGCAGCACGACAGGGGGGACTGAAGCTTTCTTT
NA TRBJ2-1 11 NA TRBV6-1 CASSEINEQFF TGTGCCAGCAGTGAAATCAATGAGCAGTTCTTC
NA TRBJ1-2 15 NA TRBV27 CASSTIKTDSYGYTF TGTGCCAGCAGCACAATAAAGACAGATTCCTATGGCTACACCTTC
NA TRBJ2-7 13 NA TRBV7-9 CASSSDALYEQYF TGTGCCAGCAGCTCAGACGCTTTGTACGAGCAGTACTTC
NA TRBJ2-7 14 TRBD2 TRBV4-1 CASSHTAGGYEQYF TGCGCCAGCAGCCACACAGCGGGAGGCTACGAGCAGTACTTC
NA TRBJ2-5 14 NA TRBV28 CASSPLWGRETQYF TGTGCCAGCAGTCCATTGTGGGGGCGAGAGACCCAGTACTTC
NA TRBJ2-7 17 TRBD2 TRBV5-1 CASSFGTSGSVSYEQYF TGCGCCAGCAGCTTCGGGACTAGCGGGAGCGTTTCCTACGAGCAGTACTTC
NA TRBJ2-7 15 TRBD1 TRBV29-1 CSVEWYGQGAYEQYF TGCAGCGTTGAATGGTACGGTCAGGGGGCCTACGAGCAGTACTTC
NA TRBJ2-2 15 TRBD2 TRBV10-1 CASSGSSGDTGELFF TGCGCCAGCAGTGGTTCTAGCGGCGACACCGGGGAGCTGTTTTTT
NA TRBJ1-2 13 NA TRBV30 CAWSLSRDYGYTF TGTGCCTGGAGCTTGTCTAGGGACTATGGCTACACCTTC
once TRBJ2-5 12 NA TRBV29-1 CSDLRAGETQYF TGCAGCGACCTTAGGGCAGGGGAGACCCAGTACTTC
NA TRBJ2-1 11 NA TRBV10-3 CAISSIDEQFF TGTGCCATCTCATCTATCGATGAGCAGTTCTTC
NA TRBJ2-3 14 NA TRBV4-2 CASSQVASTDTQYF TGTGCCAGCAGCCAAGTCGCTAGCACAGATACGCAGTATTTT
NA TRBJ2-3 12 NA TRBV6-5 CASRGSTDTQYF TGTGCCAGCAGGGGCTCCACAGATACGCAGTATTTT